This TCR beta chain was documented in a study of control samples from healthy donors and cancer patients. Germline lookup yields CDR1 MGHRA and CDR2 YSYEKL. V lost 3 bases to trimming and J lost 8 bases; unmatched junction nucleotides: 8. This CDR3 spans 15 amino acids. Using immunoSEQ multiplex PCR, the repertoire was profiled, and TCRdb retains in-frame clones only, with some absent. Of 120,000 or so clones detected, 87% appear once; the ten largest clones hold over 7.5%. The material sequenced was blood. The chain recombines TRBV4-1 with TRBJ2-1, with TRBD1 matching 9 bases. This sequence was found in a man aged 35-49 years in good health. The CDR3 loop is CASSHGTGSLDEQFF. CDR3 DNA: TGCGCCAGCAGCCACGGGACAGGGAGTTTAGATGAGCAGTTCTTC.